A selection of T cell receptor beta chains follows, all from one sample in a study of T cells in Graves' hyperthyroidism and ophthalmopathy. TCRdb redid the calling of the multiplex PCR reads with MiXCR, one entry per CDR3 protein. The repertoire holds more than 500,000 distinct CDR3 sequences, with about 45% as singletons. The specimen was peripheral blood or thyroid tissue (not recorded which). All receptors derive from an adult woman with Graves' disease, either hyperthyroidism or ophthalmopathy (not recorded which). CDR3s include the opening cysteine and the closing phenylalanine or tryptophan. A D gene is named only where the DNA matches it firmly. Clone size is not always given. Where it is, it says once, few, many or a class for expanded clones.

j_gene | abundance | v_gene | d_gene | CDR3aa | CDR3nt
TRBJ2-7 | NA | TRBV18 | NA | CAGSPPGLDEQYF | TGTGCCGGCTCACCGCCCGGGCTGGACGAGCAGTACTTC
TRBJ1-2 | few | TRBV20-1 | NA | CSARSRGEYGYTF | TGCAGTGCTAGAAGTAGAGGGGAGTATGGCTACACCTTC
TRBJ1-5 | many | TRBV4-1 | NA | CASSHLNQPQHF | TGCGCCAGCAGCCACTTGAATCAGCCCCAGCATTTT
TRBJ1-3 | few | TRBV15 | NA | CATSRVMGSGNTIYF | TGTGCCACCAGCAGAGTGATGGGATCGGGAAACACCATATATTTT
TRBJ1-4 | NA | TRBV9 | NA | CASSVAGGGDEKLFF | TGTGCCAGCAGCGTAGCGGGAGGGGGTGATGAAAAACTGTTTTTT
TRBJ2-7 | NA | TRBV10-3 | NA | CASPSACTSYEQYF | TGTGCCAGCCCCTCGGCTTGCACCTCCTACGAGCAGTACTTC
TRBJ2-2 | NA | TRBV9 | TRBD2 | CASSRGGGTNTGELFF | TGTGCCAGCAGCCGGGGGGGAGGGACGAACACTGGGGAGCTGTTTTTT
TRBJ2-7 | few | TRBV10-3 | TRBD2 | CAISRLAVYEQYF | TGTGCCATCAGCCGACTAGCGGTCTACGAGCAGTACTTC
TRBJ1-1 | once | TRBV19 | NA | CASTTGVGGNTEAFF | TGTGCCAGTACCACTGGGGTGGGGGGGAACACTGAAGCTTTCTTT
TRBJ1-2 | many | TRBV5-6 | TRBD1 | CASSLGQGDYGYTF | TGCGCCAGCAGCTTGGGACAGGGCGACTATGGCTACACCTTC
TRBJ2-7 | NA | TRBV9 | NA | CASSVDGGYEQYF | TGTGCCAGCAGCGTAGATGGAGGATACGAGCAGTACTTC
TRBJ2-5 | many | TRBV24-1 | NA | CATRDYQETQYF | TGTGCCACCAGGGATTACCAAGAGACCCAGTACTTC
TRBJ1-3 | NA | TRBV7-2 | NA | CASSLGPANTIYF | TGTGCCAGCAGCTTAGGGCCCGCGAACACCATATATTTT
TRBJ1-1 | NA | TRBV15 | NA | CATGGLVEAFF | TGTGCCACCGGGGGGCTGGTTGAAGCTTTCTTT
TRBJ2-7 | NA | TRBV13 | TRBD2 | CASSLAGFPRLAGVGEQYF | TGTGCCAGCAGCTTAGCCGGATTTCCACGACTAGCGGGAGTGGGGGAGCAGTACTTC
TRBJ1-2 | NA | TRBV5-1 | TRBD1 | CASSSRTGTYTHGYTF | TGCGCCAGCAGCTCCAGGACAGGGACTTACACTCATGGCTACACCTTC
TRBJ1-2 | NA | TRBV7-2 | NA | CASRLTGYGYTF | TGTGCCAGCAGACTAACAGGGTATGGCTACACCTTC
TRBJ1-5 | NA | TRBV7-8 | NA | CASSPKGRTGETQHF | TGTGCCAGCAGCCCAAAAGGACGGACGGGGGAGACCCAGCATTTT
TRBJ2-7 | NA | TRBV6-1 | TRBD1 | CAISERTGSATYEQYF | TGTGCCATCAGTGAACGGACAGGGTCCGCGACCTACGAGCAGTACTTC
TRBJ1-5 | few | TRBV6-1 | NA | CASSPEWGGMENQPQHF | TGTGCCAGCAGCCCTGAGTGGGGGGGAATGGAAAATCAGCCCCAGCATTTT